This T cell receptor (beta chain) derives from a study of cytomegalovirus exposure and HLA in healthy donors. It was with 60 Vbeta and 13 Jbeta primers that the PCR ran. Sequencing was performed with immunoSEQ multiplex PCR; in TCRdb, only in-frame clones are kept and a portion is missing. The sample carries under 200,000 clones, approximately 86% recorded once. The TCR originated in a woman aged 25 to 45 in good health and CMV-seronegative. Material: PBMCs.

The CDR3 protein is CASSPPGGLSGASTDTQYF. Written as DNA, the CDR3 is TGCGCCAGCAGCCCCCCTGGGGGTCTTAGCGGGGCAAGCACAGATACGCAGTATTTT. The chain joins TRBV5-1 to TRBJ2-3; TRBD2 matches at 8 bases. The CDR3 consists of 19 residues. Germline CDR1 and CDR2: SGHRS and YFSETQ. V trimming: 4 bases; J trimming: 0 bases; junction bases outside the gene matches: 16.